This T cell receptor beta chain was found in a study of cytomegalovirus exposure and HLA in healthy donors. In the study overall: A later analysis reported the same platform for the 90 to 150 validation repertoires and the 666 first-cohort repertoires.

Separate from the roughly 730-subject first cohort, the approximately 130-subject validation cohort was the one that the donors belonged to. Germline CDR1 MGHRA, CDR2 YSYEKL. CDR3 length: 13 amino acids. Trimming took 0 bases from V and 3 from J, leaving 6 bases between them. Using immunoSEQ multiplex PCR, the repertoire was profiled, and TCRdb retains in-frame clones only, with some absent. The data show some 130,000 clones, around nine tenths seen once. Regarding this clone: Its antigen is not identified.

Findings and caveats of the study: The study found most TCR sequences rare, yet found some public TCRs in many donors.

The sample was PBMCs. This receptor was identified in a man in his thirties or forties in good health and CMV-seronegative. This chain connects TRBV4-1 to TRBJ2-7, with D possibly being TRBD2 (5 bases). The CDR3 DNA follows: TGCGCCAGCAGCCAAGAACGGGGCTACGAGCAGTACTTC. Translating it yields CASSQERGYEQYF.